This T cell receptor beta chain was found in a study of shared clonotypes between healthy human individuals. Generated by immunoSEQ multiplex PCR, the TCRdb table keeps only in-frame clones and is missing some. The sample has 2 million to 2.5 million clones, roughly 94% seen once. Germline loops: CDR1 MDHEN, CDR2 SYDVKM. Trimming cost V 2 bases and J 7 bases; bases outside gene matches: 4. The CDR3 extends over 14 amino acids. V and J are TRBV28 and TRBJ1-4, with 7 bases matching TRBD1. What was sequenced was naive CD4+ T cells sorted from blood. Subset defined: CD45RA+ positively selected. The source is a man younger than 35 in good health. CDR3 nucleotide sequence: TGTGCCAGCAGTTTAACAGGGGCCGTTGAAAAACTGTTTTTT. It is translated as CASSLTGAVEKLFF. The full variable domain, in which reference TRBV28 and TRBJ1-4 provide the parts outside the CDR3, is DVKVTQSSRYLVKRTGEKVFLECVQDMDHENMFWYRQDPGLGLRLIYFSYDVKMKEKGDIPEGYSVSREKKERFSLILESASTNQTSMYLCASSLTGAVEKLFFGSGTQLSVL.